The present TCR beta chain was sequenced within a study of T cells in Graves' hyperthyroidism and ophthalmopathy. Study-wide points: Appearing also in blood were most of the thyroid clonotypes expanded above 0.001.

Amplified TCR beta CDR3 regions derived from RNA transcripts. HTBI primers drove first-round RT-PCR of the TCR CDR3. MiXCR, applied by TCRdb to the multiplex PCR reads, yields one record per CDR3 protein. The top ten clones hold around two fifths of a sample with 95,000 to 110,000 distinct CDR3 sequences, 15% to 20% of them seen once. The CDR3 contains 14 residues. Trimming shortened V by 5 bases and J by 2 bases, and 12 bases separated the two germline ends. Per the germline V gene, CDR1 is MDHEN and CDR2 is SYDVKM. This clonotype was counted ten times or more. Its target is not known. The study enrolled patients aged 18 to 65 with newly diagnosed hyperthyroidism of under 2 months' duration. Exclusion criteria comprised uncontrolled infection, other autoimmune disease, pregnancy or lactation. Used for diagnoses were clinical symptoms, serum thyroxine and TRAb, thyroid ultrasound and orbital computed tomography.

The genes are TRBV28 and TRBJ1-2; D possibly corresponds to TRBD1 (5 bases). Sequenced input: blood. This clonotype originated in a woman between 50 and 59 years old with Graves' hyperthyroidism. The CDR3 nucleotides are TGTGCCAGCAGTACTACGACAGTAAACTATGGCTACACCTTC. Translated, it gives CASSTTTVNYGYTF.